These 3 T cell receptor beta chains share one sample of origin, sequenced in a study of molecular identifiers for immune sequencing clone quantification. One entry per CDR3 protein results from TCRdb running MiXCR on the PCR reads. The sample holds about half a million distinct CDR3 sequences, around a fifth seen once. Sequencing was carried out using naive CD8+ T cells from blood, with Jurkat cell RNA spiked in. The subset is: FACS-sorted CD8+CD4-CCR7+CD45RA+ naive T cells. The receptor source for this set is a human donor in good health. Some libraries in this study had Jurkat cell RNA spiked in.

V usage is TRBV5-1 and J usage is TRBJ2-7; 8 nucleotides agree with TRBD1. CDR1 and CDR2 (germline): SGHRS, YFSETQ. This CDR3 spans 14 amino acids. Unmatched junction bases numbered 8, after V lost 3 bases and J lost 6 bases. Written as DNA, the CDR3 is TGCGCCAGCAGCTCGCTCAGGGGGCCACCCGAGCAGTACTTC. It translates to CASSSLRGPPEQYF. Variable domain in full (rest from reference TRBV5-1 and TRBJ2-7): KAGVTQTPRYLIKTRGQQVTLSCSPISGHRSVSWYQQTPGQGLQFLFEYFSETQRNKGNFPGRFSGRQFSNSRSEMNVSTLELGDSALYLCASSSLRGPPEQYFGPGTRLTVT.

As regards this clonotype: Compared with germline, one end of the junction differs, possibly owing to a read error. V is TRBV7-9 and J is TRBJ2-5; 9 bases fit TRBD2. Germline V lookup: CDR1 SEHNR, CDR2 FQNEAQ (reference sequence). This CDR3 comprises 16 residues. DNA of the CDR3: TGTGCCAGCAGCTTAATCGGGCGGGGGGGACAAGAGGCCCAGTACTTC. Translating it yields CASSLIGRGGQEAQYF. Using reference TRBV7-9 and TRBJ2-5 for the parts outside the CDR3, the full variable domain is DTGVSQNPRHKITKRGQNVTFRCDPISEHNRLYWYRQTLGQGPEFLTYFQNEAQLEKSRLLSDRFSAERPKGSFSTLEIQRTEQGDSAMYLCASSLIGRGGQEAQYFGPGTRLLVL.

As for this clonotype: This may be a read error, as it is one base from a much larger clone. The V call is TRBV28, the J call TRBJ2-7; D is uncertain. Looked up from germline, CDR1 is MDHEN and CDR2 is SYDVKM. CDR3 length equals 14 residues. CDR3: CAGSPVDVTYEQYF. For the CDR3, the DNA is TGTGCCGGCAGTCCCGTGGACGTCACCTACGAGCAGTACTTC.